This is a list of T cell receptor beta chains from one sample in a study of blood T cell repertoires in COVID-19. Using immunoSEQ multiplex PCR, the repertoire was profiled, and TCRdb retains in-frame clones only, with some absent. This sample yields 75,000 to 95,000 clones, of which 60% to 85% are seen a single time; approximately 5% belongs to the top ten. Sequenced input: peripheral blood. The origin of the receptors is a woman of 80 years or more with active or convalescent COVID-19. CDR3s include the opening cysteine and the closing phenylalanine or tryptophan. D genes are given only for firm matches. Part of the rows lack a size; the others show once, few, many or a class for expanded clones.

V gene	clone size	J gene	D gene	CDR3 DNA	CDR3 protein
TRBV7-2	-	TRBJ1-2	-	TGTGCCAGCAGCTCGTGGACGGGGTATCGCTACACCTTC	CASSSWTGYRYTF
TRBV11-2	few	TRBJ1-2	-	TGTGCCAGCAGCCCCACAGGGTCCTATGGCTACACCTTC	CASSPTGSYGYTF
TRBV5-4	-	TRBJ1-1	TRBD1	TGTGCCAGCAGGCTCTGGGACAGGGGCACTGAAGCTTTCTTT	CASRLWDRGTEAFF
TRBV19	-	TRBJ2-5	-	TGTGCCAGTAAGAGGGGGAATTTTCAAGAGACCCAGTACTTC	CASKRGNFQETQYF
TRBV5-1	-	TRBJ2-1	TRBD1	TGCGCCAGCACCGGACAGGGCGGGGAGCAGTTCTTC	CASTGQGGEQFF
TRBV5-6	-	TRBJ2-5	-	TGTGCCAGCAGCCCTACCAACCAAGAGACCCAGTACTTC	CASSPTNQETQYF
TRBV20-1	few	TRBJ2-7	-	TGCAGTGCTAGAGCGAGCTACGAGCAGTACTTC	CSARASYEQYF
TRBV7-8	few	TRBJ1-3	TRBD1	TGTGCCAGCAGCATTCAACAGGGGGCCGCCTCTGGAAACACCATATATTTT	CASSIQQGAASGNTIYF
TRBV5-6	-	TRBJ2-2	TRBD1	TGTGCCAGCAGCCCGCCGGACAGGAGGCCCGGGGAGCTGTTTTTT	CASSPPDRRPGELFF
TRBV6-5	few	TRBJ2-3	TRBD1	TGTGCCAGCAAAAGAACAGGGGTCGCAGATACGCAGTATTTT	CASKRTGVADTQYF
TRBV6-5	-	TRBJ2-5	-	TGTGCCAGCAGTTACGTCCGGGGAGCCCCAGAGACCCAGTACTTC	CASSYVRGAPETQYF
TRBV18	-	TRBJ2-7	TRBD1	TGTGCCAGCTCATCGACAGGGACCGAGCAGTACTTC	CASSSTGTEQYF
TRBV9	-	TRBJ2-3	TRBD2	TGTGCCAGCAGCCAGAGCGGGGCACTTTACACAGATACGCAGTATTTT	CASSQSGALYTDTQYF
TRBV4-1	few	TRBJ2-5	TRBD2	TGCGCCAGCAGCCACACAGGCGGTAGCGGGGAGACCCAGTACTTC	CASSHTGGSGETQYF
TRBV4-3	-	TRBJ1-4	-	TGCGCCAGCAGCCAGGCCTTCGCGGGACGAAACTTTAATGAAAAACTGTTTTTT	CASSQAFAGRNFNEKLFF
TRBV19	-	TRBJ2-1	TRBD1	TGTGCCAGTAGTGGTCGACAGGGGGCCGGCAATGAGCAGTTCTTC	CASSGRQGAGNEQFF
TRBV5-1	-	TRBJ2-6	TRBD1	TGCGCCAGCAGCGCCTCGACAGGGGCTGGGGCCAACGTCCTGACTTTC	CASSASTGAGANVLTF
TRBV7-2	-	TRBJ2-3	TRBD1	TGTGCCAGCAGCTTAGGGGTGAGGACAGGGGGCAATACGCAGTATTTT	CASSLGVRTGGNTQYF
TRBV3-1/TRBV3-2	-	TRBJ1-4	TRBD1	TGTGCCAGCAGCCCGACAGGGGGTACACCGTTAACTAATGAAAAACTGTTTTTT	CASSPTGGTPLTNEKLFF
TRBV18	-	TRBJ1-2	-	TGTGCCAGCTCACAACGTGCGCGGAGGAGCTTC	CASSQRARRSF
TRBV29-1	-	TRBJ2-7	-	TGCAGCGTTGAACGAGGATTGGACGAGCAGTACTTC	CSVERGLDEQYF
TRBV5-1	-	TRBJ2-3	-	TGCGCCAGCAGCTGGATAAGGTTGGGGCGGAGCACAGATACGCAGTATTTT	CASSWIRLGRSTDTQYF
TRBV27	-	TRBJ1-4	TRBD1	TGTGCCAGCAGTTTATTGGGGAGCGGGACAGGGGGCTTGGGTGAAAAACTGTTTTTT	CASSLLGSGTGGLGEKLFF
TRBV29-1	-	TRBJ1-2	-	TGCAGCGTTGACGGTGAGAACTATGGCTACACCTTC	CSVDGENYGYTF
TRBV18	few	TRBJ1-2	-	TGTGCCAGCTCACCAGAGACAGACTATGGCTACACCTTC	CASSPETDYGYTF
TRBV7-2	few	TRBJ2-3	-	TGTGCCAGCAGCTTAGGGTTGCGAGATACGCAGTATTTT	CASSLGLRDTQYF
TRBV3-1/TRBV3-2	-	TRBJ2-1	-	TGTGCCAGCAGCCAAAATACAGGAAAGGAGCAGTTCTTC	CASSQNTGKEQFF
TRBV28	-	TRBJ1-5	-	TGTGCCAGCAGTCTCCCGGGAACAGGGAATCGACGTTATAGCAATCAGCCCCAGCATTTT	CASSLPGTGNRRYSNQPQHF
TRBV18	few	TRBJ1-1	-	TGTGCCAGCTCACATCCGGGATACGCTGAAGCTTTCTTT	CASSHPGYAEAFF
TRBV27	-	TRBJ1-2	-	TGTGCCAGCAGGTCCCCGGGGGACGGCTATGGCTACACCTTC	CASRSPGDGYGYTF
TRBV19	-	TRBJ2-7	-	TGTGCCAGTAGTATCCAGGGGTTGGGCTACGAGCAGTACTTC	CASSIQGLGYEQYF
TRBV6-6	few	TRBJ1-1	TRBD1	TGTGCCAGCAGTTCCTGGGACAGGGATGAAGCTTTCTTT	CASSSWDRDEAFF
TRBV5-6	-	TRBJ1-2	-	TGTGCCAGCAGCTTTGACAACCTTAACTATGGCTACACCTTC	CASSFDNLNYGYTF